The present T cell receptor beta chain was sequenced within a study of T cells after yellow fever vaccination. Findings of the study overall: There was a possibility that FACS-sorted repertoires contained abundant clonotypes contaminating from the bulk population. A secondary response was less intense yet reached its peak sooner, at day 5 versus 15. Detected again after the booster were most primary-vaccination clones, at nearly 97% CD4 and approximately 85% CD8.

This clonotype was seen ten or more times. The target antigen is unknown. One entry per CDR3 protein results from TCRdb running MiXCR on the 5' RACE reads. This table has about 310,000 distinct CDR3 sequences, around 4% appearing once. The source of this sequence is a man younger than 35 who received the YFV17D yellow fever vaccine. The specimen comprised PBMCs, sampled on the day of the yellow fever booster vaccination.

CDR3 protein: CASSLEAQGEKLFF. CDR3 bases: TGCGCCAGCAGCTTGGAGGCACAGGGTGAAAAACTGTTTTTT. V gene TRBV5-1 combines with J gene TRBJ1-4; tentatively, D is TRBD1 (6 bases). The V end was cut by 0 bases, the J end by 7 bases, with 10 bases between. The CDR3 is made up of 14 amino acids. CDR1 SGHRS and CDR2 YFSETQ come from the germline V gene. Variable domain in full (rest from reference TRBV5-1 and TRBJ1-4): KAGVTQTPRYLIKTRGQQVTLSCSPISGHRSVSWYQQTPGQGLQFLFEYFSETQRNKGNFPGRFSGRQFSNSRSEMNVSTLELGDSALYLCASSLEAQGEKLFFGSGTQLSVL.